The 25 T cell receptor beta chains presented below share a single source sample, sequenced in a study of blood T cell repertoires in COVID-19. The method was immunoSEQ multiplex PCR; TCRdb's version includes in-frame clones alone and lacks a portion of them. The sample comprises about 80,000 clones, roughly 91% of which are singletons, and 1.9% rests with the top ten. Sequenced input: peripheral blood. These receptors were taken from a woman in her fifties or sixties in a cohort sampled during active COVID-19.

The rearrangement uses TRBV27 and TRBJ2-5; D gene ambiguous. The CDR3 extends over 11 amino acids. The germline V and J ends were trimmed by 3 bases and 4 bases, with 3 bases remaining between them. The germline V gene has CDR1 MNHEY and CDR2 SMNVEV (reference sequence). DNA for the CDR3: TGTGCCAGCAGTTTGAGAGAGACCCAGTACTTC. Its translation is CASSLRETQYF.

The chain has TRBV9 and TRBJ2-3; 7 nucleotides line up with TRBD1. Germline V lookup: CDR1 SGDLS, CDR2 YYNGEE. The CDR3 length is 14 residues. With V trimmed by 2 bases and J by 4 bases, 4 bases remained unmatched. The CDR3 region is CASSVLGGSDTQYF. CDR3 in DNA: TGTGCCAGCAGCGTTTTAGGGGGCTCAGATACGCAGTATTTT.

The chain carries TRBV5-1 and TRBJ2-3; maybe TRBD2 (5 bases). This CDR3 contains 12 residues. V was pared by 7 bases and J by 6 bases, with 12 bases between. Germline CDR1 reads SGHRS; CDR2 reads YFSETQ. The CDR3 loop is CASAKREDTQYF. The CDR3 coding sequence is TGCGCCAGCGCTAAAAGGGAGGATACGCAGTATTTT.

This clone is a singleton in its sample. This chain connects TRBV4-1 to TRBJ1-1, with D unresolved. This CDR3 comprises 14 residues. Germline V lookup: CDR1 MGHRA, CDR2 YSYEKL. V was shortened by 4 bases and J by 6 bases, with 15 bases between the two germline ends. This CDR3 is CASSRPDGAAEAFF. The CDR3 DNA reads TGCGCCAGCAGCCGACCCGACGGAGCGGCTGAAGCTTTCTTT.

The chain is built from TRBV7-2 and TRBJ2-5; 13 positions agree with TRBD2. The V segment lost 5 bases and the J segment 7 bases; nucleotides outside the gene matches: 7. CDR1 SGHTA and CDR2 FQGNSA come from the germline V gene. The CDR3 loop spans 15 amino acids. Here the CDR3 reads CASSLTSGGATTQYF. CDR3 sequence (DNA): TGTGCCAGCAGCCTAACTAGCGGGGGGGCCACGACCCAGTACTTC.

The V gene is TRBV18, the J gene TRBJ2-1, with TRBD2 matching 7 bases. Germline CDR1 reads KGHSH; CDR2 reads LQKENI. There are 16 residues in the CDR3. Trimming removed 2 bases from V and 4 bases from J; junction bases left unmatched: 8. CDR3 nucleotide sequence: TGTGCCAGCTCACCATTTTCGGGGGAGGGTTACAATGAGCAGTTCTTC. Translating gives CASSPFSGEGYNEQFF.

CDR3 sequence: CATSSGGGRGNEQFF. DNA for the CDR3: TGTGCCACCAGCAGTGGAGGGGGGCGGGGGAATGAGCAGTTCTTC. V and J are TRBV15 and TRBJ2-1, with D possibly matching TRBD2 (7 bases). V lost 3 bases and J 7 bases, leaving 16 bases between the germline ends. This CDR3 is 15 amino acids long. Germline V gene sequence: CDR1 LNHNV, CDR2 YYDKDF (reference sequence).

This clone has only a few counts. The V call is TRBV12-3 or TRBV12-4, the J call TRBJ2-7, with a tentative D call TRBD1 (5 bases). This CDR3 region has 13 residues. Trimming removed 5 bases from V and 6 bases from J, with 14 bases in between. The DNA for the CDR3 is TGTGCCAGCAGTCCCCAAGGGGTTAGCGAGCAGTACTTC. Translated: CASSPQGVSEQYF.

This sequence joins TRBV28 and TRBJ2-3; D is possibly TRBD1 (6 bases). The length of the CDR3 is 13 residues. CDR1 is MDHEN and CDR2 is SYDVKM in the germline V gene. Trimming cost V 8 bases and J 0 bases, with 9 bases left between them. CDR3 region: CASDQGSTDTQYF. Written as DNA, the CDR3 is TGTGCCAGCGATCAGGGGAGCACAGATACGCAGTATTTT.

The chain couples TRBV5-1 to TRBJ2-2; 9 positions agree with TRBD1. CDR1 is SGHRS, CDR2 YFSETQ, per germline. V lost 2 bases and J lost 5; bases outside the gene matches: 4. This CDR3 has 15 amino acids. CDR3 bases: TGCGCCAGCAGCTTAGAGACAGGGGGGACCGGGGAGCTGTTTTTT. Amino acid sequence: CASSLETGGTGELFF.

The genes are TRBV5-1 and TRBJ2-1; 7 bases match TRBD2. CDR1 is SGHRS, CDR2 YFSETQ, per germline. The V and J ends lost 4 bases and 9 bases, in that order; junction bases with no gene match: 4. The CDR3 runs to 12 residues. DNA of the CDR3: TGCGCCAGCAGCGTAATAGCGGGTGAGCAGTTCTTC. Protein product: CASSVIAGEQFF.

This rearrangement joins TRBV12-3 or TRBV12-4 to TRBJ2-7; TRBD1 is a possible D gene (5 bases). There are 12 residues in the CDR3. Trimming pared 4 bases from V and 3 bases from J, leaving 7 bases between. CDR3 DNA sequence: TGTGCCAGCAGTTCTCAGGGCTACGAGCAGTACTTC. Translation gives CASSSQGYEQYF.

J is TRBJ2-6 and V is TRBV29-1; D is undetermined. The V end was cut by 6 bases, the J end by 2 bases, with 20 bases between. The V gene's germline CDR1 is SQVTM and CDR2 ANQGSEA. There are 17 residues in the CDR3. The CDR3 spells CSVAIGTADPGANVLTF. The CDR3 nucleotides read TGCAGCGTAGCAATCGGTACCGCCGATCCTGGGGCCAACGTCCTGACTTTC.

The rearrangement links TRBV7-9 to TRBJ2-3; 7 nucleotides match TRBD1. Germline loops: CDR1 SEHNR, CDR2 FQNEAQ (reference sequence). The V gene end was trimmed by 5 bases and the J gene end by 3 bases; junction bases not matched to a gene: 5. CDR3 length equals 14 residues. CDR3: CASSQDRSTDTQYF. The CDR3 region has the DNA TGTGCCAGCAGCCAGGACAGGTCTACAGATACGCAGTATTTT.

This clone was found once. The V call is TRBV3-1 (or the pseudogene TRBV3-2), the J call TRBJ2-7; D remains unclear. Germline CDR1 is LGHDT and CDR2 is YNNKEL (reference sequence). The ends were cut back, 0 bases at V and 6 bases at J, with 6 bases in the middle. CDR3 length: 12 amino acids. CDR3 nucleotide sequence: TGTGCCAGCAGCCAAGATCGTTTCGAGCAGTACTTC. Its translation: CASSQDRFEQYF.

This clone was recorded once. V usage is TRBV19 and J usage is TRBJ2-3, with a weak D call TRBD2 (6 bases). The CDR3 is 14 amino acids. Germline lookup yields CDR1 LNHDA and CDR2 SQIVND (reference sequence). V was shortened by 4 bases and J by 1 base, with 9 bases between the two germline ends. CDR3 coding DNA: TGTGCCAGTAGTACGGGGGATGGCACAGATACGCAGTATTTT. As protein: CASSTGDGTDTQYF.

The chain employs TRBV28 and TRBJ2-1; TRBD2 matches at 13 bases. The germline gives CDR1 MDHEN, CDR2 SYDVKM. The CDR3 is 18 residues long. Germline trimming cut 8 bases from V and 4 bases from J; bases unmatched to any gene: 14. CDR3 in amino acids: CASDDRTSGRGGYNEQFF. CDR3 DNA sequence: TGTGCCAGCGACGACCGGACTAGCGGGAGAGGGGGGTACAATGAGCAGTTCTTC.

CDR3 in amino acids: CASSAVRGTQPQHF. For the CDR3, the DNA is TGTGCCAGCAGCGCCGTCAGGGGTACCCAGCCCCAGCATTTT. The genes are TRBV7-8 and TRBJ1-5; possibly TRBD1 for D (6 bases). There are 14 residues in the CDR3. The V end was cut by 5 bases, the J end by 7 bases, with 15 bases between. Germline CDR1 reads SGHVS; CDR2 reads FQNEAQ.

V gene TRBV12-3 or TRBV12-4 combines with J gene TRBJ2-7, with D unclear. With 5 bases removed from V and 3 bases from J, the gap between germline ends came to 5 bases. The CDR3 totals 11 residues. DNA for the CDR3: TGTGCCAGCAGTATAAACTACGAGCAGTACTTC. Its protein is CASSINYEQYF.

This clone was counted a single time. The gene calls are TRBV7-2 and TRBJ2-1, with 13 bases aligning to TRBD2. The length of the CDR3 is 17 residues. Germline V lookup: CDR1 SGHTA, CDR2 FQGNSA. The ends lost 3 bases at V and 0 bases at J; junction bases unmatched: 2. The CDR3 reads CASSLGLAGSSYNEQFF. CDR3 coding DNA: TGTGCCAGCAGCTTGGGACTAGCGGGAAGCTCCTACAATGAGCAGTTCTTC.

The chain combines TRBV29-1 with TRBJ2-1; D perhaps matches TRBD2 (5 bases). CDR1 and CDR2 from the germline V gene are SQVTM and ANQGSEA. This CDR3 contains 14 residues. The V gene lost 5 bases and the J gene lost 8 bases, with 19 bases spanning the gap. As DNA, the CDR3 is TGCAGCGTTCCGACTGGCTCCGCCGGGGATGAGCAGTTCTTC. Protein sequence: CSVPTGSAGDEQFF.

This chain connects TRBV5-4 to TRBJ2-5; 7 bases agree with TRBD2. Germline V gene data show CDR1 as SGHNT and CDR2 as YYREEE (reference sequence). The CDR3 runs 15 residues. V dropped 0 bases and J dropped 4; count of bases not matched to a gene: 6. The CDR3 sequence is CASSLARGMGETQYF. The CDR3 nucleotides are TGTGCCAGCAGCTTGGCGCGGGGGATGGGAGAGACCCAGTACTTC.

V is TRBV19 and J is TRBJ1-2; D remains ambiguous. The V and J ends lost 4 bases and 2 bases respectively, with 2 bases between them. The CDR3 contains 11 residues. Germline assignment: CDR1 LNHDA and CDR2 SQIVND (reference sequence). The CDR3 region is CASSTNYGYTF. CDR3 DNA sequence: TGTGCCAGTAGTACGAACTATGGCTACACCTTC.

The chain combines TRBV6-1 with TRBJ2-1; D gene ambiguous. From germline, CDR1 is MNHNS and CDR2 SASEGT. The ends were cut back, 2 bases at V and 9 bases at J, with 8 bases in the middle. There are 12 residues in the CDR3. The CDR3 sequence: CASSETRGEQFF. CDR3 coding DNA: TGTGCCAGCAGTGAAACCCGCGGTGAGCAGTTCTTC.

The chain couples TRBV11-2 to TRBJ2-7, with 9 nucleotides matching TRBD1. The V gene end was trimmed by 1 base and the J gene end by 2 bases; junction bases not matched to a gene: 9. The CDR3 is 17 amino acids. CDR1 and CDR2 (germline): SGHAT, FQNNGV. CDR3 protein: CASSLAPGTGIAYEQYF. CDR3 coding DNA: TGTGCCAGCAGCTTAGCCCCCGGGACAGGGATCGCCTACGAGCAGTACTTC.